Listed below are T cell receptor beta chains from one sample, sequenced in a study of T cell repertoires in cytomegalovirus infection. TCRdb re-analysed the reads in MiXCR, keeping a single row per CDR3 protein. The sample includes some 920,000 distinct CDR3 sequences, about a third seen only once; the top ten take roughly 13%. Their cognate antigens are unknown. Specimen: cultured CD8+ T cells from PBMCs, collected from culture after CMV antigen stimulation. The receptors here all came from a human donor in good health (CMV status not recorded). Some clones in this sample may be carry-over from other donors' samples. Each CDR3 is given with its conserved first and last residue. D genes are given only for firm matches. Clone size is given for some rows only: seen once, a few or many times, or a class if the clone is expanded.

V gene: TRBV15
clone size: .
D gene: .
J gene: TRBJ1-2
CDR3 length: 12
CDR3 DNA: TGTGCCACCAGCAGGGCCGGTGGTGGCTACACCTTC
CDR3 protein: CATSRAGGGYTF

V gene: TRBV7-2
clone size: many
D gene: .
J gene: TRBJ2-6
CDR3 length: 20
CDR3 DNA: TGTGCCAGCAGCCTACTACAGGGCCCCCCTTCATTAGCTGGGGCCAACGTCCTGACTTTC
CDR3 protein: CASSLLQGPPSLAGANVLTF

V gene: TRBV7-9
clone size: few
D gene: TRBD2
J gene: TRBJ2-1
CDR3 length: 15
CDR3 DNA: TGTGCCAGCAGCTCGACTAGCGGGGGGAACAATGAGCAGTTCTTC
CDR3 protein: CASSSTSGGNNEQFF

V gene: TRBV12-3/TRBV12-4
clone size: many
D gene: TRBD1
J gene: TRBJ2-7
CDR3 length: 14
CDR3 DNA: TGTGCCAGCAGTTTAGTGGGACAGGGCTACGAGCAGTACTTC
CDR3 protein: CASSLVGQGYEQYF

V gene: TRBV24-1
clone size: few
D gene: .
J gene: TRBJ2-1
CDR3 length: 13
CDR3 DNA: TGTGCCACCAGTGATGGGGGTGGCATTGAGCAGTTCTTC
CDR3 protein: CATSDGGGIEQFF

V gene: TRBV20-1
clone size: .
D gene: TRBD2
J gene: TRBJ2-3
CDR3 length: 20
CDR3 DNA: TGCAGTGCTAGAGACTTCCACGAAGGACTAGCGGGTATAAGCACAGATACGCAGTATTTT
CDR3 protein: CSARDFHEGLAGISTDTQYF

V gene: TRBV19
clone size: .
D gene: TRBD1
J gene: TRBJ1-1
CDR3 length: 13
CDR3 DNA: TGTGCCAGTAGTATAGGAGGGGGCAGGGCCCCCCTCTTT
CDR3 protein: CASSIGGGRAPLF

V gene: TRBV28
clone size: .
D gene: .
J gene: TRBJ1-4
CDR3 length: 14
CDR3 DNA: TGTGCCAGCAGTTTAATCGGAACTAATGAAAAACTGTTTTTT
CDR3 protein: CASSLIGTNEKLFF

V gene: TRBV24-1
clone size: .
D gene: .
J gene: TRBJ2-1
CDR3 length: 17
CDR3 DNA: TGTGCCACCAGTGACCTCAGGTCCGAGAGCTCCTACAATGAGCAGTTCTTC
CDR3 protein: CATSDLRSESSYNEQFF

V gene: TRBV7-9
clone size: few
D gene: TRBD1
J gene: TRBJ1-1
CDR3 length: 13
CDR3 DNA: TGTGCCAGCAGCTCCCAACAGGGGACTGAAGCTTTCTTT
CDR3 protein: CASSSQQGTEAFF

V gene: TRBV5-4
clone size: .
D gene: TRBD1
J gene: TRBJ2-1
CDR3 length: 15
CDR3 DNA: TGTGCCAGCAGCTTGGAGGGACAGGGGTATTATGAGCAGTTCTTC
CDR3 protein: CASSLEGQGYYEQFF

V gene: TRBV18
clone size: .
D gene: .
J gene: TRBJ1-5
CDR3 length: 18
CDR3 DNA: TGTGCCAGCTCACCATTCGGCCCACCCTCTCGGGGCAATCAGCCCCAGCATTTT
CDR3 protein: CASSPFGPPSRGNQPQHF

V gene: TRBV11-2
clone size: many
D gene: TRBD1
J gene: TRBJ1-3
CDR3 length: 17
CDR3 DNA: TGTGCCAGCAGATCTATTGGACAGGCAGTCTCTGGAAACACCATATATTTT
CDR3 protein: CASRSIGQAVSGNTIYF

V gene: TRBV7-9
clone size: .
D gene: .
J gene: TRBJ1-1
CDR3 length: 14
CDR3 DNA: TGTGCCAGCAGCTTAGTGTTGGCAAGATCTGAAGCTTTCTTT
CDR3 protein: CASSLVLARSEAFF

V gene: TRBV4-1
clone size: once
D gene: .
J gene: TRBJ2-5
CDR3 length: 13
CDR3 DNA: TGCGCCAGCAGCCAGATAGGGGAAGAGACCCAGTACTTC
CDR3 protein: CASSQIGEETQYF

V gene: TRBV9
clone size: .
D gene: .
J gene: TRBJ1-2
CDR3 length: 12
CDR3 DNA: TGTGCCAGTCTAAGGGGAACCTATGGCTACACCTTC
CDR3 protein: CASLRGTYGYTF

V gene: TRBV6-2/TRBV6-3
clone size: .
D gene: TRBD1
J gene: TRBJ1-5
CDR3 length: 12
CDR3 DNA: TGTGCCAGCAGCAGGGGGGCTCAGCCCCAGCATTTT
CDR3 protein: CASSRGAQPQHF

V gene: TRBV4-3
clone size: .
D gene: TRBD1
J gene: TRBJ1-1
CDR3 length: 15
CDR3 DNA: TGCGCCAGCAGCCAAAAAAGACAGGGTTACACTGAAGCTTTCTTT
CDR3 protein: CASSQKRQGYTEAFF

V gene: TRBV29-1
clone size: .
D gene: .
J gene: TRBJ2-2
CDR3 length: 12
CDR3 DNA: TGCAGCGTTGCGATTTTCACCGGGGAGCTGTTTTTT
CDR3 protein: CSVAIFTGELFF

V gene: TRBV2
clone size: .
D gene: .
J gene: TRBJ2-1
CDR3 length: 15
CDR3 DNA: TGTGCCAGCAGTGAAGGCACCGTCGAGTACAATGAGCAGTTCTTC
CDR3 protein: CASSEGTVEYNEQFF

V gene: TRBV10-1
clone size: .
D gene: .
J gene: TRBJ2-1
CDR3 length: 12
CDR3 DNA: TGCGCCAGCGGTGAGTACATCAATGAGCAGTTCTTC
CDR3 protein: CASGEYINEQFF

V gene: TRBV6-2/TRBV6-3
clone size: .
D gene: .
J gene: TRBJ2-1
CDR3 length: 12
CDR3 DNA: TGTGCCAGCGGCCTCCTTAACAATGAGCAGTTCTTC
CDR3 protein: CASGLLNNEQFF

V gene: TRBV19
clone size: .
D gene: .
J gene: TRBJ2-3
CDR3 length: 14
CDR3 DNA: TGTGCCAGTAATGCTGTAAGGGGCACAGATACGCAGTATTTT
CDR3 protein: CASNAVRGTDTQYF

V gene: TRBV13
clone size: .
D gene: TRBD1
J gene: TRBJ2-2
CDR3 length: 17
CDR3 DNA: TGTGCCAGCAGCACTCAGTCAGGGGGCAAACTCACCGGGGAGCTGTTTTTT
CDR3 protein: CASSTQSGGKLTGELFF

V gene: TRBV7-2
clone size: few
D gene: TRBD1
J gene: TRBJ1-4
CDR3 length: 15
CDR3 DNA: TGTGCCAGCAGCTTAGTCCCAGGGGGAGTAGAAAAACTGTTTTTT
CDR3 protein: CASSLVPGGVEKLFF

V gene: TRBV7-9
clone size: .
D gene: .
J gene: TRBJ2-7
CDR3 length: 13
CDR3 DNA: TGTGCCAGCAGCCCAGAGAACTCCTACGAGCAGTACTTC
CDR3 protein: CASSPENSYEQYF

V gene: TRBV28
clone size: .
D gene: TRBD2
J gene: TRBJ2-2
CDR3 length: 17
CDR3 DNA: TGTGCCAGCAGTATCGGGATGGGACTAGCGAACACCGGGGAGCTGTTTTTT
CDR3 protein: CASSIGMGLANTGELFF

V gene: TRBV7-9
clone size: few
D gene: .
J gene: TRBJ1-5
CDR3 length: 15
CDR3 DNA: TGTGCCAGCAGCAAACAAACAGGGAACAATCAGCCCCAGCATTTT
CDR3 protein: CASSKQTGNNQPQHF

V gene: TRBV7-6
clone size: .
D gene: TRBD2
J gene: TRBJ2-3
CDR3 length: 16
CDR3 DNA: TGTGCCAGCAGCCCCCCGATGGGGGGGTGGATAGATACGCAGTGTTTT
CDR3 protein: CASSPPMGGWIDTQCF

V gene: TRBV7-9
clone size: few
D gene: TRBD2
J gene: TRBJ2-3
CDR3 length: 14
CDR3 DNA: TGTGCCAGCATCGGCGGGGGGCATACAGATACGCAGTATTTT
CDR3 protein: CASIGGGHTDTQYF

V gene: TRBV4-1
clone size: .
D gene: .
J gene: TRBJ1-1
CDR3 length: 12
CDR3 DNA: TGCGCCAGCAGCCAAGATGGGGTTGAAGCTTTCTTT
CDR3 protein: CASSQDGVEAFF

V gene: TRBV7-8
clone size: many
D gene: .
J gene: TRBJ1-1
CDR3 length: 11
CDR3 DNA: TGTGCCAGCGAAGGGACCACTGAAGCTTTCTTT
CDR3 protein: CASEGTTEAFF

V gene: TRBV4-3
clone size: .
D gene: .
J gene: TRBJ1-2
CDR3 length: 14
CDR3 DNA: TGCGCCAGCAGCCAGGACCCGGGTCTTTATGGCTACACCTTC
CDR3 protein: CASSQDPGLYGYTF

V gene: TRBV10-3
clone size: many
D gene: .
J gene: TRBJ1-5
CDR3 length: 14
CDR3 DNA: TGTGCCATCAGTGAAGAGTATAGCAATCAGCCCCAGCATTTT
CDR3 protein: CAISEEYSNQPQHF

V gene: TRBV6-2/TRBV6-3
clone size: .
D gene: TRBD1
J gene: TRBJ1-5
CDR3 length: 16
CDR3 DNA: TGTGCCAGCAGTTACTCCCAGGGGGAAGTATATCAGCCCCAGCATTTT
CDR3 protein: CASSYSQGEVYQPQHF

V gene: TRBV5-1
clone size: .
D gene: .
J gene: TRBJ2-3
CDR3 length: 16
CDR3 DNA: TGCGCCAGCAGCTTGGCCAACAGCTGGGGCACAGATACGCAGTATTTT
CDR3 protein: CASSLANSWGTDTQYF

V gene: TRBV29-1
clone size: few
D gene: .
J gene: TRBJ1-1
CDR3 length: 11
CDR3 DNA: TGCAGCGTTGAAGCTAGAGGGGATGCTTTCTTT
CDR3 protein: CSVEARGDAFF

V gene: TRBV7-8
clone size: many
D gene: .
J gene: TRBJ2-1
CDR3 length: 14
CDR3 DNA: TGTGCCAGCAGCCCTCACCCAATACCGATTGAGCAGTTCTTC
CDR3 protein: CASSPHPIPIEQFF

V gene: TRBV6-2/TRBV6-3
clone size: .
D gene: .
J gene: TRBJ2-1
CDR3 length: 15
CDR3 DNA: TGTGCCAGCAGTTATTTGAGTGGGAGGAGCAACGAGCAGTTCTTC
CDR3 protein: CASSYLSGRSNEQFF

V gene: TRBV6-1
clone size: .
D gene: .
J gene: TRBJ1-1
CDR3 length: 15
CDR3 DNA: TGTGCCAGCAGTGAAAAACAGTTCCAAAACACTGAAGCTTTCTTT
CDR3 protein: CASSEKQFQNTEAFF

V gene: TRBV7-8
clone size: many
D gene: .
J gene: TRBJ2-3
CDR3 length: 16
CDR3 DNA: TGTGCCAGCAGCTTTTACTCTGAAGGTGGCACAGATACGCAGTATTTT
CDR3 protein: CASSFYSEGGTDTQYF

V gene: TRBV27
clone size: .
D gene: .
J gene: TRBJ1-5
CDR3 length: 13
CDR3 DNA: TGTGCCAGCGCGACAGATAGCAATCAGCCCCAGCATTTT
CDR3 protein: CASATDSNQPQHF

V gene: TRBV20-1
clone size: medium-sized
D gene: TRBD2
J gene: TRBJ2-3
CDR3 length: 16
CDR3 DNA: TGCAGTGCTACCCGACTAGCGGGGGCCGACACAGATACGCAGTATTTT
CDR3 protein: CSATRLAGADTDTQYF

V gene: TRBV7-2
clone size: many
D gene: .
J gene: TRBJ2-1
CDR3 length: 14
CDR3 DNA: TGTGCCAGCAGCTTAGAACTCGACGACAATGAGCAGTTCTTC
CDR3 protein: CASSLELDDNEQFF

V gene: TRBV20-1
clone size: .
D gene: .
J gene: TRBJ1-2
CDR3 length: 12
CDR3 DNA: TGCAGTGCGCCTAGGGGGGCGCATGGCTACACCTTC
CDR3 protein: CSAPRGAHGYTF

V gene: TRBV6-2/TRBV6-3
clone size: few
D gene: .
J gene: TRBJ1-2
CDR3 length: 13
CDR3 DNA: TGTGCCAGCAGTTACTCAACAGGGCTTGGCTACACCTTC
CDR3 protein: CASSYSTGLGYTF

V gene: TRBV6-5
clone size: .
D gene: .
J gene: TRBJ1-4
CDR3 length: 12
CDR3 DNA: TGTGCCAGCACCGACCGGCCCCCCGAACTGTTTTTT
CDR3 protein: CASTDRPPELFF

V gene: TRBV7-3
clone size: .
D gene: TRBD2
J gene: TRBJ2-1
CDR3 length: 16
CDR3 DNA: TGTGCCAGCAGCGGGACTAGCGGGGAGGTCTACAATGAGCAGTTCTTC
CDR3 protein: CASSGTSGEVYNEQFF

V gene: TRBV7-9
clone size: .
D gene: .
J gene: TRBJ1-2
CDR3 length: 12
CDR3 DNA: TGTGCCAGCAGTCAGAGTTCCGTCGGCTACACCTTC
CDR3 protein: CASSQSSVGYTF

V gene: TRBV19
clone size: .
D gene: .
J gene: TRBJ1-5
CDR3 length: 13
CDR3 DNA: TGTGCCAGTGATAGGGGGGACAATCAGCCCCAGCATTTT
CDR3 protein: CASDRGDNQPQHF

V gene: TRBV6-6
clone size: many
D gene: .
J gene: TRBJ2-5
CDR3 length: 17
CDR3 DNA: TGTGCCAGCAGTTACTCTAAGGGGGGCCTCATCGCGGAGACCCAGTACTTC
CDR3 protein: CASSYSKGGLIAETQYF

V gene: TRBV27
clone size: .
D gene: .
J gene: TRBJ1-5
CDR3 length: 13
CDR3 DNA: TGTGCCAGCAGTATCACAGGGACCCAGCCCCAGCATTTT
CDR3 protein: CASSITGTQPQHF

V gene: TRBV5-4
clone size: .
D gene: .
J gene: TRBJ1-4
CDR3 length: 15
CDR3 DNA: TGTGCCAGCAGCCCCTCGAGGAGGGGTGATGAAAAACTGTTTTTT
CDR3 protein: CASSPSRRGDEKLFF

V gene: TRBV15
clone size: .
D gene: .
J gene: TRBJ1-5
CDR3 length: 17
CDR3 DNA: TGTGCCACCAGCAGAGATGGAAGGGGGGGTGGCGGTCAGCCCCAGCATTTT
CDR3 protein: CATSRDGRGGGGQPQHF

V gene: TRBV7-6
clone size: few
D gene: TRBD1
J gene: TRBJ2-7
CDR3 length: 15
CDR3 DNA: TGTGCCAGCAGCCCTACAGGGGCCCACTCCTACGAGCAGTACTTC
CDR3 protein: CASSPTGAHSYEQYF